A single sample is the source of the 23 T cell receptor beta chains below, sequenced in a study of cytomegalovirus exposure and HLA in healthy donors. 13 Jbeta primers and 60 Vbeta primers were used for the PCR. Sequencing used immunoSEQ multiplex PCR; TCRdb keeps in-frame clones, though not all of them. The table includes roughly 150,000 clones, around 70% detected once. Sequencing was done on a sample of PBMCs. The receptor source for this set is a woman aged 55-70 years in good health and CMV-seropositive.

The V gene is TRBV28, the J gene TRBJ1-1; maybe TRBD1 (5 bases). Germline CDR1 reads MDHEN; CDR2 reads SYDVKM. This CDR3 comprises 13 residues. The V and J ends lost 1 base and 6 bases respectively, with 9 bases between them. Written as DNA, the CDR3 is TGTGCCAGCAGTTTATCGCAGGGTGCTGAAGCTTTCTTT. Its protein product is CASSLSQGAEAFF.

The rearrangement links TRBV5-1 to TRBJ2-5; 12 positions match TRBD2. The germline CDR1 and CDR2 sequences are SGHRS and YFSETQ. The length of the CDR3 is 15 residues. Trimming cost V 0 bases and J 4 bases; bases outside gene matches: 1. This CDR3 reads CASSLGLAGVETQYF. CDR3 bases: TGCGCCAGCAGCTTGGGACTAGCGGGAGTAGAGACCCAGTACTTC. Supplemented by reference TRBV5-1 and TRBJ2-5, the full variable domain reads KAGVTQTPRYLIKTRGQQVTLSCSPISGHRSVSWYQQTPGQGLQFLFEYFSETQRNKGNFPGRFSGRQFSNSRSEMNVSTLELGDSALYLCASSLGLAGVETQYFGPGTRLLVL.

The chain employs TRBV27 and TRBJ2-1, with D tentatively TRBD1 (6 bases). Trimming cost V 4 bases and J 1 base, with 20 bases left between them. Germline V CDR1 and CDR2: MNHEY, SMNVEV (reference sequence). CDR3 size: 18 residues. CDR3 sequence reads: CASSSPADTGSSYNEQFF. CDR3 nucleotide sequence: TGTGCCAGCAGTTCCCCTGCAGACACAGGGTCATCCTACAATGAGCAGTTCTTC.

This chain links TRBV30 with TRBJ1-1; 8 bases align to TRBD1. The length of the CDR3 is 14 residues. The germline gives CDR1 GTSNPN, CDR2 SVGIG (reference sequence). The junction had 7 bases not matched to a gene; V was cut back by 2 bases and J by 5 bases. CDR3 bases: TGTGCCTGGAGTACGAACAGGGGGGTGACTGAAGCTTTCTTT. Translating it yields CAWSTNRGVTEAFF.

The CDR3 sequence is CASSGTSGRALYNEQFF. CDR3 coding DNA: TGTGCCAGCAGTGGGACTAGCGGGAGGGCCCTTTACAATGAGCAGTTCTTC. The chain employs TRBV6-1 and TRBJ2-1, with TRBD2 matching 15 bases. V lost 4 bases to trimming and J lost 4 bases; unmatched junction nucleotides: 5. Per the germline V gene, CDR1 is MNHNS and CDR2 is SASEGT. The CDR3 is 17 amino acids.

CDR3 in DNA: TGCGCCAGCAGCTTGGTAGGGAGTACAAACTACGAGCAGTACTTC. Its translation is CASSLVGSTNYEQYF. V usage is TRBV5-1 and J usage is TRBJ2-7; possibly TRBD2 for D (5 bases). This CDR3 has 15 amino acids. The V and J ends lost 0 bases and 3 bases respectively, with 13 bases between them. Germline V gene lookup returns CDR1 SGHRS and CDR2 YFSETQ.

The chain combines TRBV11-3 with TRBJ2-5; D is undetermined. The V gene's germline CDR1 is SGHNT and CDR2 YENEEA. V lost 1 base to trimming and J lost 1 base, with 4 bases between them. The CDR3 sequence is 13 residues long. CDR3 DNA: TGTGCCAGCAGCTTAGTATTCCAAGAGACCCAGTACTTC. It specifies CASSLVFQETQYF.

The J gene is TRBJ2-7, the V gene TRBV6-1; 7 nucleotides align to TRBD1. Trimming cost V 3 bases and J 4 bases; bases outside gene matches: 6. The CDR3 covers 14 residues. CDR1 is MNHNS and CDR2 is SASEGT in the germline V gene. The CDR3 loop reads CASSEGTASYEQYF. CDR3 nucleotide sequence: TGTGCCAGCAGTGAGGGGACAGCTTCATACGAGCAGTACTTC.

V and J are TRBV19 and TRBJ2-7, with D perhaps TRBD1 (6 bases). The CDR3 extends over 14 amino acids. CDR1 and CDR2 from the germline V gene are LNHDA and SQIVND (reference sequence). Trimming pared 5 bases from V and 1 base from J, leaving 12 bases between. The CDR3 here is CASSASRGSYEQYF. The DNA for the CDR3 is TGTGCCAGTAGTGCCAGCAGGGGTTCCTACGAGCAGTACTTC.

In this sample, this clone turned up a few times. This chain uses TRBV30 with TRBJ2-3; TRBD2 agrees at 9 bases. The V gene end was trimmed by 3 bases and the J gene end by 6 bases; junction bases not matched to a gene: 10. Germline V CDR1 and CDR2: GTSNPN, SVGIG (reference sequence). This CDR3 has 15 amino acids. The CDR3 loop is CAWSPGLAEADTQYF. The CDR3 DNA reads TGTGCCTGGAGCCCGGGACTAGCTGAAGCGGATACGCAGTATTTT.

The CDR3 region is CASSQEPSGRGIYEQYF. CDR3 nucleotides: TGCGCCAGCAGCCAAGAGCCTAGCGGAAGAGGGATCTACGAGCAGTACTTC. The chain combines TRBV4-1 with TRBJ2-7; 7 bases agree with TRBD2. CDR1 and CDR2 (germline): MGHRA, YSYEKL. Unmatched junction bases numbered 11, after V lost 0 bases and J lost 3 bases. The CDR3 totals 17 residues.

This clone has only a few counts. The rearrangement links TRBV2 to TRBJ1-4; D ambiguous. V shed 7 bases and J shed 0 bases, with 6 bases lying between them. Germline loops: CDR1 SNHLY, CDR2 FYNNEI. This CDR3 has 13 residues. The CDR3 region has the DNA TGTGCCAGCAACTCTGCAACTAATGAAAAACTGTTTTTT. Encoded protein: CASNSATNEKLFF.

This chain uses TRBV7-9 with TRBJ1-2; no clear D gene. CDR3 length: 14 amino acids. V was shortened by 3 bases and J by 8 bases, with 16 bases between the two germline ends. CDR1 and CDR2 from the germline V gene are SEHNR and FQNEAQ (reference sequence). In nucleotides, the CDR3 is TGTGCCAGCAGCTTCGAGGTTGGGTTCGGCGGCTACACCTTC. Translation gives CASSFEVGFGGYTF.

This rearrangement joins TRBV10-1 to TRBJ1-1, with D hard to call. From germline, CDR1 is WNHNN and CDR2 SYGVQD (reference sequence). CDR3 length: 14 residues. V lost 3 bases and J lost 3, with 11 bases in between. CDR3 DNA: TGCGCCAGCAGTGACCCGGGGTTGGACACTGAAGCTTTCTTT. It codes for CASSDPGLDTEAFF.

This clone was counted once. The CDR3 coding sequence is TGTGCCAGCAGACCGGGGTCCCTCCTCTCCTACGAGCAGTACTTC. Translated: CASRPGSLLSYEQYF. The chain couples TRBV27 to TRBJ2-7; a possible D gene is TRBD2 (5 bases). Trimming took 6 bases from V and 0 from J, leaving 15 bases between them. The CDR3 loop spans 15 amino acids. Germline V gene lookup returns CDR1 MNHEY and CDR2 SMNVEV (reference sequence).

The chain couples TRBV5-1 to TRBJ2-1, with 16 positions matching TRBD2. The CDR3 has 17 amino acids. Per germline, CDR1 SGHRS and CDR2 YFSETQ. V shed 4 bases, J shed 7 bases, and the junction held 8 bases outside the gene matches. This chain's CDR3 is CASSTGLAGGPRNEQFF. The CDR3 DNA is TGCGCCAGCAGCACGGGACTAGCGGGAGGGCCTCGGAATGAGCAGTTCTTC. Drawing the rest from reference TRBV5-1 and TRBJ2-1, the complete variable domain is KAGVTQTPRYLIKTRGQQVTLSCSPISGHRSVSWYQQTPGQGLQFLFEYFSETQRNKGNFPGRFSGRQFSNSRSEMNVSTLELGDSALYLCASSTGLAGGPRNEQFFGPGTRLTVL.

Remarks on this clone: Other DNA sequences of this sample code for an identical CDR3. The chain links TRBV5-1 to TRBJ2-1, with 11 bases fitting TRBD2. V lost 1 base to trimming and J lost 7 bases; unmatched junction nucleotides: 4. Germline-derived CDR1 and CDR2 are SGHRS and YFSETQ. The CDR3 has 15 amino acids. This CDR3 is CASSLTSGSGNEQFF. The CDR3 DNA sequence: TGCGCCAGCAGCTTGACTAGCGGGAGCGGTAATGAGCAGTTCTTC.

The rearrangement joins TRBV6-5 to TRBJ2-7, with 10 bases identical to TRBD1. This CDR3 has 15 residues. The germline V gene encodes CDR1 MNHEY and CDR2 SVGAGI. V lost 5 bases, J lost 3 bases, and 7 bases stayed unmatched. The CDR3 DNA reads TGTGCCAGCAGTCCCGGGACAGGGGTAAACTACGAGCAGTACTTC. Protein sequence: CASSPGTGVNYEQYF.

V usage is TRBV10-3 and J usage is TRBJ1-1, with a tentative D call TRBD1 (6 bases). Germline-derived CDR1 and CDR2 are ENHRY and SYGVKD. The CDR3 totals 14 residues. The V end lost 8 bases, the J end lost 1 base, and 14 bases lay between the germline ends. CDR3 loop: CAIRDTVRNTEAFF. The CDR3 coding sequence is TGTGCCATCCGGGACACCGTTCGGAACACTGAAGCTTTCTTT.

This chain's CDR3 is CASSQGEGRVEQFF. The CDR3 DNA is TGCGCCAGCAGCCAAGGGGAGGGCCGGGTTGAGCAGTTCTTC. V usage is TRBV4-1 and J usage is TRBJ2-1, with 7 nucleotides matching TRBD2. Per the germline V gene, CDR1 is MGHRA and CDR2 is YSYEKL. The CDR3 totals 14 residues. Unmatched junction bases numbered 6, after V lost 1 base and J lost 9 bases.

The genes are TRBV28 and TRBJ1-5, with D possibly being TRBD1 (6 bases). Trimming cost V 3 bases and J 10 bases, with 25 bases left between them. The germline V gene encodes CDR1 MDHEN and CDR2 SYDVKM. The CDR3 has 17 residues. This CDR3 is CASSLIVMAGVTQPQHF. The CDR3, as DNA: TGTGCCAGCAGTTTGATTGTTATGGCAGGGGTTACTCAACCCCAGCATTTT.

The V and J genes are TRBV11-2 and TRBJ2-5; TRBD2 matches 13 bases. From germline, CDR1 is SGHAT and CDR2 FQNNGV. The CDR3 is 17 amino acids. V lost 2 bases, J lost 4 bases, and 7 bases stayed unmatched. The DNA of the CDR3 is TGTGCCAGCAGCTTACTAGGGAGGACTAGCGGGAGAGAGACCCAGTACTTC. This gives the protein CASSLLGRTSGRETQYF.

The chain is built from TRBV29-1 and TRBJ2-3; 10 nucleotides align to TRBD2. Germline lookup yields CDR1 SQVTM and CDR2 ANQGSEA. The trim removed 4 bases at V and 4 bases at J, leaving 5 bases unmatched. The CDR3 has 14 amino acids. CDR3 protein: CSVVGAGGADTQYF. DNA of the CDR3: TGCAGCGTTGTGGGAGCGGGAGGGGCAGATACGCAGTATTTT.